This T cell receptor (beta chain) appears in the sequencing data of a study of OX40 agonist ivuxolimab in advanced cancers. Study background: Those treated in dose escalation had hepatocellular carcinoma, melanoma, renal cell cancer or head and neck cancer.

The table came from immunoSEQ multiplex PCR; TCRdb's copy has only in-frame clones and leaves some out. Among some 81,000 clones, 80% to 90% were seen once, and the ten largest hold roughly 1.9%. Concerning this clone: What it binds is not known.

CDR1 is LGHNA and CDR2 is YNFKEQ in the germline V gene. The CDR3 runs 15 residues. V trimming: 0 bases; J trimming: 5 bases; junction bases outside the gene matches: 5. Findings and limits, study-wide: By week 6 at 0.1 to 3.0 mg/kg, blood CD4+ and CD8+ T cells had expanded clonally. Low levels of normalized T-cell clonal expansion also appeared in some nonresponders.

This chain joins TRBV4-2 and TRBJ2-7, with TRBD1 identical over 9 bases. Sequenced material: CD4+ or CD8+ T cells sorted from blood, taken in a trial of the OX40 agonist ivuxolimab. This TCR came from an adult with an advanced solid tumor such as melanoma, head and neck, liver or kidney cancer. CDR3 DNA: TGTGCCAGCAGCCAAGAATGGGGACAGGGTCACGAGCAGTACTTC. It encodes CASSQEWGQGHEQYF.